Here is one TCR beta chain with its context. Its cognate antigen is unknown. The data stem from a study of cytomegalovirus exposure and HLA in healthy donors. Study in general: Genotyping of 430 or so donors showed that around 81% belonged to the Caucasian-associated ancestry cluster. The study, taken as a whole, reports: Productive rates of about 87% or about 30% were seen for most TCR beta V segments in an earlier analysis. Follow-up analysis seemed to connect common viral pathogens with several of the most significant clusters identified.

The CDR3 covers 14 residues. Looked up from germline, CDR1 is SQVTM and CDR2 is ANQGSEA. V dropped 1 base and J dropped 7; count of bases not matched to a gene: 9. Researchers ran the PCR with 60 Vbeta and 13 Jbeta primers. Using immunoSEQ multiplex PCR, the repertoire was profiled, and TCRdb retains in-frame clones only, with some absent. The data contain some 140,000 clones, 70% to 80% of them singletons. Sequenced material: PBMCs. This chain joins TRBV29-1 and TRBJ2-7; 8 bases align to TRBD2. The sequence was collected from a woman in her 40s in good health and CMV-seronegative. The CDR3 DNA reads TGCAGCGTTGAAGGGGTAGCGGGAAGGTCAGAGCAGTACTTC. Amino acids: CSVEGVAGRSEQYF.